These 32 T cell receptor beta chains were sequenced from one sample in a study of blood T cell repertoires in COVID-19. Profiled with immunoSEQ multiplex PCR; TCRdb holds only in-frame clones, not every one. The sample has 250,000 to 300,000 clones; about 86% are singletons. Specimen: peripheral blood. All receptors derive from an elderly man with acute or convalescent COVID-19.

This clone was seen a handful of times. CDR3 in amino acids: CASSLGAGALEAFF. In nucleotides, the CDR3 is TGTGCCAGCAGCTTAGGGGCAGGGGCCCTTGAAGCTTTCTTT. The rearrangement links TRBV7-9 to TRBJ1-1; tentative D call: TRBD1 (6 bases). CDR3 length: 14 residues. The germline V gene encodes CDR1 SEHNR and CDR2 FQNEAQ (reference sequence). Trimming pared 1 base from V and 7 bases from J, leaving 13 bases between. The whole variable domain, filled in from reference TRBV7-9 and TRBJ1-1, reads DTGVSQNPRHKITKRGQNVTFRCDPISEHNRLYWYRQTLGQGPEFLTYFQNEAQLEKSRLLSDRFSAERPKGSFSTLEIQRTEQGDSAMYLCASSLGAGALEAFFGQGTRLTVV.

CDR3 nucleotide sequence: TGTGCCAGCAGTAGACAGGGGAGAGGCAATCAGCCCCAGCATTTT. Translation gives CASSRQGRGNQPQHF. V usage is TRBV6-5 and J usage is TRBJ1-5; 8 bases agree with TRBD1. The germline CDR1 and CDR2 sequences are MNHEY and SVGAGI. CDR3 length: 15 amino acids. V lost 5 bases, J lost 2 bases, and 5 bases stayed unmatched.

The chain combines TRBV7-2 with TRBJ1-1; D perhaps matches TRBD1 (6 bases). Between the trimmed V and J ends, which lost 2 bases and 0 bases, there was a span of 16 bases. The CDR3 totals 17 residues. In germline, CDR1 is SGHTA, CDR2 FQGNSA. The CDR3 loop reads CASSLTGIWEVNTEAFF. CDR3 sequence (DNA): TGTGCCAGCAGCTTAACAGGGATCTGGGAAGTGAACACTGAAGCTTTCTTT.

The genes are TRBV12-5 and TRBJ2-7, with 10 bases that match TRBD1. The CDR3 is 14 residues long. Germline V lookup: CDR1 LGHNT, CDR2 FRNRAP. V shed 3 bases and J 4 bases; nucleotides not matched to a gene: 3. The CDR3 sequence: CASGLGTGAYEQYF. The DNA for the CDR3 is TGTGCTAGTGGTTTAGGGACAGGGGCGTACGAGCAGTACTTC.

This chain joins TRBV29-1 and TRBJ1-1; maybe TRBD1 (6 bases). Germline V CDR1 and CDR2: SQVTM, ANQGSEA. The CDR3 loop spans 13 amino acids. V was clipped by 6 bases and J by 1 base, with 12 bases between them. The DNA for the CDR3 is TGCAGCGTGGGGCGACAGGAGAACACTGAAGCTTTCTTT. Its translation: CSVGRQENTEAFF.

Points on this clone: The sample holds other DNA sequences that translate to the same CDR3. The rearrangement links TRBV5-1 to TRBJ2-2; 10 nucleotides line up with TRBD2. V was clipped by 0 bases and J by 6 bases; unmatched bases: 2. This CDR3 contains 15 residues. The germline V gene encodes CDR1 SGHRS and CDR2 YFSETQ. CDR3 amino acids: CASSLELAGAGELFF. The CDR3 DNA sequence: TGCGCCAGCAGCTTGGAGCTAGCGGGGGCCGGGGAGCTGTTTTTT.

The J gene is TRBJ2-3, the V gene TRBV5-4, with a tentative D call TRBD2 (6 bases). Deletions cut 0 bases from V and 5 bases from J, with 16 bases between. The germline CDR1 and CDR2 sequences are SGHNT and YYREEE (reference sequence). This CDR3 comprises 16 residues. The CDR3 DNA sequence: TGTGCCAGCAGCTTGGGCTGGCAGGGAGCGGGAGATACGCAGTATTTT. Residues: CASSLGWQGAGDTQYF.

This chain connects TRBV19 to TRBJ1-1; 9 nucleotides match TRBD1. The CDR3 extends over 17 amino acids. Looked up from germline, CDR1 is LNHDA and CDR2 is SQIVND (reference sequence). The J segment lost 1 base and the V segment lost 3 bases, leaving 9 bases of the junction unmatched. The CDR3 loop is CASSIIGQGIRNTEAFF. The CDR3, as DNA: TGTGCCAGTAGTATTATCGGACAGGGGATACGGAACACTGAAGCTTTCTTT.

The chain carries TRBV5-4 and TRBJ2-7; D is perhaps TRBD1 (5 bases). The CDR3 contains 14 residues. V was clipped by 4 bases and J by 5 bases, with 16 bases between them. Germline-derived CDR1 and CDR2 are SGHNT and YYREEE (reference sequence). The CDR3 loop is CASSPQGFRNEQYF. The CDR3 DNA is TGTGCCAGCAGCCCCCAGGGATTCCGGAACGAGCAGTACTTC.

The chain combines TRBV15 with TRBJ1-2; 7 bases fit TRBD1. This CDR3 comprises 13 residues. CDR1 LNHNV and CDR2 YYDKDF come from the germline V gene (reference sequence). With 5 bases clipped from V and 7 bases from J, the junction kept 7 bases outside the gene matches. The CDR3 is CATSQDRFAGYTF. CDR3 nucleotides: TGTGCCACCAGCCAGGACAGGTTTGCTGGCTACACCTTC.

CDR3 protein: CASSALGGTGGSEQYF. The CDR3 nucleotides are TGTGCCAGCAGTGCGTTGGGGGGGACAGGGGGCTCCGAGCAGTACTTC. V and J are TRBV6-1 and TRBJ2-7; 12 nucleotides agree with TRBD1. Germline assignment: CDR1 MNHNS and CDR2 SASEGT. The CDR3 is 16 residues long. The trim removed 4 bases at V and 6 bases at J, leaving 10 bases unmatched.

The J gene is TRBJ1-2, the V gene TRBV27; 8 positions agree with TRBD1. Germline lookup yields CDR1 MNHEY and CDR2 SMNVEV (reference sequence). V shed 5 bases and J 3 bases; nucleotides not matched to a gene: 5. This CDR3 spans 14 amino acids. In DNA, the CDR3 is TGTGCCAGCAGTAGCCGGGACAGGCACTATGGCTACACCTTC. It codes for CASSSRDRHYGYTF.

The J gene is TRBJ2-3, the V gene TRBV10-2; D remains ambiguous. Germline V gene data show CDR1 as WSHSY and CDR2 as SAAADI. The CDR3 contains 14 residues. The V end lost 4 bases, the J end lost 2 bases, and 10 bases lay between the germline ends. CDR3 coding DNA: TGCGCCAGCAGTGTGTCTATCCCCACAGATACGCAGTATTTT. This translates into CASSVSIPTDTQYF.

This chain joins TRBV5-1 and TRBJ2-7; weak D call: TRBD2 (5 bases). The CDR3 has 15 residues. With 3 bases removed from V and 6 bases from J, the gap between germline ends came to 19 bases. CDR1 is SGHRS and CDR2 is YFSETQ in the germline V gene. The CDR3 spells CASSSSSGFPGEQYF. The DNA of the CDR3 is TGCGCCAGCAGCTCTTCATCGGGGTTTCCAGGCGAGCAGTACTTC. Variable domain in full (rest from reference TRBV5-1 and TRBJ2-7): KAGVTQTPRYLIKTRGQQVTLSCSPISGHRSVSWYQQTPGQGLQFLFEYFSETQRNKGNFPGRFSGRQFSNSRSEMNVSTLELGDSALYLCASSSSSGFPGEQYFGPGTRLTVT.

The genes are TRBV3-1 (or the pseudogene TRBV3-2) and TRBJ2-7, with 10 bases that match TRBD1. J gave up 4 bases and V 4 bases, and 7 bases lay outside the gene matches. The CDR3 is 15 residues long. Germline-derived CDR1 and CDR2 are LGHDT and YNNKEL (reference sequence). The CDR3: CASSPGQGVDYEQYF. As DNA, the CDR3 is TGTGCCAGCAGCCCAGGACAGGGGGTTGATTACGAGCAGTACTTC.

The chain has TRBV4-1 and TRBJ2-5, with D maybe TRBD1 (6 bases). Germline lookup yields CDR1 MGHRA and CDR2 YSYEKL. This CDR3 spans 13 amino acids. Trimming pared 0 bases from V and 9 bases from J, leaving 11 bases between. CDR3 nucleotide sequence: TGCGCCAGCAGCCAAGATGAGGGGGAACCCCAGTACTTC. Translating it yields CASSQDEGEPQYF.

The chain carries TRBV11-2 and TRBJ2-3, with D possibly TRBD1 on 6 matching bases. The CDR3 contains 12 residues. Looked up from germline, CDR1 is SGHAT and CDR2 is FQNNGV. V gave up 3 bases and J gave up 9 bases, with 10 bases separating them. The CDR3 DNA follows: TGTGCCAGCAGCTTTAACAGGGCAACGCAGTATTTT. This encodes CASSFNRATQYF.

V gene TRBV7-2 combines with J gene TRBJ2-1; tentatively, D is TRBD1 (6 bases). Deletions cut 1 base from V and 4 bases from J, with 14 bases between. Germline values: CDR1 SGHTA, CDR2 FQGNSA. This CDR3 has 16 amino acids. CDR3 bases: TGTGCCAGCAGCTTAGATACAGGGAGTAATTACAATGAGCAGTTCTTC. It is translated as CASSLDTGSNYNEQFF.

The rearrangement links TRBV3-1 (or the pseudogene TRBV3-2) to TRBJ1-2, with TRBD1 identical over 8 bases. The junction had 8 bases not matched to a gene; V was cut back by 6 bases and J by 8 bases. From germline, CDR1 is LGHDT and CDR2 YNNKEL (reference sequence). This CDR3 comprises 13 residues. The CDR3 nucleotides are TGTGCCAGCAGACCTCAGGGGGCGTGGGGCTACACCTTC. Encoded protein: CASRPQGAWGYTF.

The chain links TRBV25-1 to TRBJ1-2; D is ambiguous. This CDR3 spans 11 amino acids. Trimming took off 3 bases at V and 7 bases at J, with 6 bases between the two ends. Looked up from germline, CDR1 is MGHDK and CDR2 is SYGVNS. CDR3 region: CASSDVSGYTF. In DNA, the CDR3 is TGTGCCAGCAGTGACGTCTCTGGCTACACCTTC.

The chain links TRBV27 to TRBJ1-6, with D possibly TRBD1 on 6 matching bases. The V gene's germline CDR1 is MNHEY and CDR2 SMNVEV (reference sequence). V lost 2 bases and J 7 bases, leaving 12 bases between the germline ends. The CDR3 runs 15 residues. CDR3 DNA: TGTGCCAGCAGTTTAGGGGGTCAGGGGAATTCACCCCTCCACTTT. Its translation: CASSLGGQGNSPLHF.

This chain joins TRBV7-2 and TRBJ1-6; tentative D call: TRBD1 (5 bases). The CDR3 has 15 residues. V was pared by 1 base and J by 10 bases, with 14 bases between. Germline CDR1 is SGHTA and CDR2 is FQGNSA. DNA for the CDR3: TGTGCCAGCAGCTTAGTCGTCAGGGTCCAATCACCCCTCCACTTT. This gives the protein CASSLVVRVQSPLHF.

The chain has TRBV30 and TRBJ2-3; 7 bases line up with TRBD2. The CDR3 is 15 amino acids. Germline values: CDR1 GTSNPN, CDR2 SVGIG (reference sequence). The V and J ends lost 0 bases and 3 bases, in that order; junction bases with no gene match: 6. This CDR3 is CAWSVRVAGTDTQYF. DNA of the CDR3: TGTGCCTGGAGTGTACGTGTAGCGGGTACAGATACGCAGTATTTT.

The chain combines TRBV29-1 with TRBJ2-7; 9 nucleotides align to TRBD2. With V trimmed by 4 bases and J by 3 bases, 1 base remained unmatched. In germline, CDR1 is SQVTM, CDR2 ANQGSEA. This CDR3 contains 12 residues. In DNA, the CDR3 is TGCAGCGTTGGCGGGGGGGACTACGAGCAGTACTTC. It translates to CSVGGGDYEQYF.

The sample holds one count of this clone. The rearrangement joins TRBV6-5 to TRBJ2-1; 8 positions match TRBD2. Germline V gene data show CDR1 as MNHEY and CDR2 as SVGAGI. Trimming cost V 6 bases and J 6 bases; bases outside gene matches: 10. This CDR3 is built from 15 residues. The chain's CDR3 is CASRLTGGPSNEQFF. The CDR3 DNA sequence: TGTGCCAGCAGATTAACGGGGGGGCCGAGCAATGAGCAGTTCTTC.

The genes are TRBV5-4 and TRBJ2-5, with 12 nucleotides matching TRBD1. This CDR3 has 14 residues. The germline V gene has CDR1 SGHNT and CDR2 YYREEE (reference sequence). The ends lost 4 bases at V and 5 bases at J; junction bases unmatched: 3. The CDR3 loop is CASSTGTGGETQYF. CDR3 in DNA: TGTGCCAGCAGCACCGGGACAGGGGGCGAGACCCAGTACTTC.

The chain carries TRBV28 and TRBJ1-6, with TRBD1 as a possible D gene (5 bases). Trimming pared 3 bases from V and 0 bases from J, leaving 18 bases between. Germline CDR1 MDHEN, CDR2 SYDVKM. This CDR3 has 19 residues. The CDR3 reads CASSFASGDPSSYNSPLHF. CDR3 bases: TGTGCCAGCAGTTTCGCCTCGGGGGATCCGAGCTCCTATAATTCACCCCTCCACTTT.

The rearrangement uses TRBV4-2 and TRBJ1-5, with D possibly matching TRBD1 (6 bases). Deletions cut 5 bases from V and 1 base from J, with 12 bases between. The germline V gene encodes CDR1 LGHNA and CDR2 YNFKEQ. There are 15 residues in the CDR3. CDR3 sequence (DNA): TGTGCCAGCAGCTCGGGACACGGCAGCAATCAGCCCCAGCATTTT. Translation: CASSSGHGSNQPQHF.

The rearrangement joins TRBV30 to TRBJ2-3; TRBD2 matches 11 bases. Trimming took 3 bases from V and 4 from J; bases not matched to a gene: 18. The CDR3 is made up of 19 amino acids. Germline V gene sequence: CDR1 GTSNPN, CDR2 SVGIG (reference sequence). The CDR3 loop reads CAWRWSASGGLRAPDTQYF. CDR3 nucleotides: TGTGCCTGGAGGTGGTCGGCTAGCGGGGGGCTACGGGCTCCAGATACGCAGTATTTT.

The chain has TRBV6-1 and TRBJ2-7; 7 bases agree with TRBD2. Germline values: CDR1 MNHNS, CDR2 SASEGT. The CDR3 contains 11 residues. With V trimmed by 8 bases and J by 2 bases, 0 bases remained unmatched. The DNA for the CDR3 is TGTGCCAGCGGGAGGGCCTACGAGCAGTACTTC. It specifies CASGRAYEQYF.

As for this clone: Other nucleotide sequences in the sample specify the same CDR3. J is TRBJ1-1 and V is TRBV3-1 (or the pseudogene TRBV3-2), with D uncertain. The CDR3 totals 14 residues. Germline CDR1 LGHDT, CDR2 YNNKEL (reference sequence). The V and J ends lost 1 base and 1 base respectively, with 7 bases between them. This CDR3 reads CASSQAEGNTEAFF. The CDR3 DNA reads TGTGCCAGCAGCCAAGCCGAGGGGAACACTGAAGCTTTCTTT.

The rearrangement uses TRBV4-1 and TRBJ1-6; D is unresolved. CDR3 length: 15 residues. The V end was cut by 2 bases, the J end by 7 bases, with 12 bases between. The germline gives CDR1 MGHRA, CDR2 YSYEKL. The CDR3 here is CASSQLPTGNSPLHF. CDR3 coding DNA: TGCGCCAGCAGCCAACTCCCCACGGGGAATTCACCCCTCCACTTT.